One T cell receptor beta chain is described in this entry. Its target is not known. This entry is derived from a study of T cell responses to AZD1222 COVID-19 vaccine. Clones were sequenced by immunoSEQ multiplex PCR, and TCRdb holds only the in-frame ones, with some missing. The table lists about 140,000 clones, about nine tenths of them singletons. Study outcomes and limitations: Clonal diversity was possibly underestimated, and white British individuals and females predominated among donors. AZD1222 recipients seropositive at baseline numbered only 5 or 6. After two AZD1222 doses, spike-specific TCR breadth and depth rose versus day 0. Spike-wide vaccine-associated CD4 TCRs dominated at 160-218 and 743-854.

The source material was peripheral blood, sampled 28 days after the second AZD1222 dose. The TCR originated in an adult who received the AZD1222 COVID-19 vaccine.

The chain's CDR3 is CASSPLVGSGNTIYF. CDR3 coding DNA: TGTGCCAGCAGCCCATTGGTGGGCTCTGGAAACACCATATATTTT. The rearrangement uses TRBV9 and TRBJ1-3, with D hard to call. The ends were cut back, 4 bases at V and 0 bases at J, with 11 bases in the middle. This CDR3 is built from 15 residues. Germline V lookup: CDR1 SGDLS, CDR2 YYNGEE.